These 28 T cell receptor beta chains share one sample of origin, sequenced in a study of shared clonotypes between healthy human individuals. TCRdb keeps only in-frame clones here, not all; method: immunoSEQ multiplex PCR. The table lists millions of clones, roughly 95% of them singletons, with about 0.13% in the top ten. The sequenced sample consisted of naive CD4+ T cells sorted from blood. Subset: CD45RA+ positively selected. Receptor source: a man between 18 and 35 years old in good health.

In this sample, this clone turned up a few times. V is TRBV19 and J is TRBJ2-3; D remains ambiguous. The CDR3 sequence is 15 residues long. The ends were cut back, 5 bases at V and 5 bases at J, with 17 bases in the middle. Germline V gives CDR1 LNHDA, CDR2 SQIVND (reference sequence). CDR3 nucleotides: TGTGCCAGTAGTCTCGCGAAGGGCCGTGGAGATACGCAGTATTTT. Its protein product is CASSLAKGRGDTQYF.

The rearrangement links TRBV7-6 to TRBJ2-5, with 13 positions matching TRBD2. V shed 5 bases and J 4 bases; nucleotides not matched to a gene: 10. Germline V gene data show CDR1 as SGHVS and CDR2 as FNYEAQ. This CDR3 has 17 amino acids. The CDR3 protein is CASSPTPTSGGPETQYF. The CDR3, as DNA: TGTGCCAGCAGCCCAACCCCGACTAGCGGGGGGCCAGAGACCCAGTACTTC. Drawing the rest from reference TRBV7-6 and TRBJ2-5, the complete variable domain is GAGVSQSPRYKVTKRGQDVALRCDPISGHVSLYWYRQALGQGPEFLTYFNYEAQQDKSGLPNDRFSAERPEGSISTLTIQRTEQRDSAMYRCASSPTPTSGGPETQYFGPGTRLLVL.

This rearrangement joins TRBV15 to TRBJ2-1; tentatively, D is TRBD1 (5 bases). Germline V gene sequence: CDR1 LNHNV, CDR2 YYDKDF (reference sequence). This CDR3 has 14 residues. Trimming took 0 bases from V and 10 from J, leaving 13 bases between them. The CDR3 sequence is CATSRDLGSGEQFF. For the CDR3, the DNA is TGTGCCACCAGCAGAGATTTAGGGTCAGGGGAGCAGTTCTTC. Together with reference TRBV15 and TRBJ2-1, the CDR3 gives the full variable domain: DAMVIQNPRYQVTQFGKPVTLSCSQTLNHNVMYWYQQKSSQAPKLLFHYYDKDFNNEADTPDNFQSRRPNTSFCFLDIRSPGLGDTAMYLCATSRDLGSGEQFFGPGTRLTVL.

The chain carries TRBV7-2 and TRBJ1-2; 9 nucleotides line up with TRBD1. Germline CDR1 reads SGHTA; CDR2 reads FQGNSA. V lost 5 bases to trimming and J lost 5 bases; unmatched junction nucleotides: 6. The CDR3 runs to 14 residues. The CDR3 DNA is TGTGCCAGCAGCCCGGACAGGGGATCATATGGCTACACCTTC. Amino acid sequence: CASSPDRGSYGYTF.

Of note for this clone: The same CDR3 is also encoded by other DNA sequences in this sample. V and J are TRBV5-1 and TRBJ1-4; 9 bases agree with TRBD1. Germline V lookup: CDR1 SGHRS, CDR2 YFSETQ. J lost 7 bases, V lost 4 bases, and 5 bases had no gene match. This CDR3 contains 14 residues. The CDR3: CASSQGQGGEKLFF. CDR3 bases: TGCGCCAGCAGCCAGGGACAGGGTGGTGAAAAACTGTTTTTT.

This rearrangement joins TRBV6-5 to TRBJ1-6; no reliable D call. Trimming stripped 2 bases from V and 2 bases from J, with 7 bases between. CDR1 and CDR2 (germline): MNHEY, SVGAGI. CDR3 size: 15 residues. CDR3 DNA sequence: TGTGCCAGCAGTTACAGGGAACCCTATAATTCACCCCTCCACTTT. Protein sequence: CASSYREPYNSPLHF.

The chain employs TRBV7-9 and TRBJ2-5, with D perhaps TRBD2 (6 bases). V was pared by 0 bases and J by 5 bases, with 10 bases between. The CDR3 totals 14 residues. Per germline, CDR1 SEHNR and CDR2 FQNEAQ (reference sequence). CDR3 sequence: CASSLAAGGETQYF. CDR3 nucleotides: TGTGCCAGCAGCTTAGCGGCAGGAGGGGAGACCCAGTACTTC.

This chain connects TRBV19 to TRBJ1-3; 7 nucleotides align to TRBD1. V gave up 7 bases and J gave up 1 base; unmatched junction bases: 4. The CDR3 runs 14 residues. Germline V CDR1 and CDR2: LNHDA, SQIVND (reference sequence). CDR3: CASIHRGSGNTIYF. The CDR3, as DNA: TGTGCCAGTATTCACAGGGGATCTGGAAACACCATATATTTT.

The chain recombines TRBV28 with TRBJ2-7; tentative D call: TRBD1 (6 bases). This CDR3 has 14 amino acids. CDR1 and CDR2 (germline): MDHEN, SYDVKM. The V end was cut by 6 bases, the J end by 2 bases, with 14 bases between. The CDR3 DNA sequence: TGTGCCAGCAGCACCCGAGGGGGTCCCTACGAGCAGTACTTC. It specifies CASSTRGGPYEQYF. The full variable domain, in which reference TRBV28 and TRBJ2-7 provide the parts outside the CDR3, is DVKVTQSSRYLVKRTGEKVFLECVQDMDHENMFWYRQDPGLGLRLIYFSYDVKMKEKGDIPEGYSVSREKKERFSLILESASTNQTSMYLCASSTRGGPYEQYFGPGTRLTVT.

The gene calls are TRBV6-6 and TRBJ1-1; no definite D call. Per the germline V gene, CDR1 is MNHNY and CDR2 is SVGAGI (reference sequence). CDR3 size: 11 residues. Trimming removed 4 bases from V and 10 bases from J, with 10 bases in between. In nucleotides, the CDR3 is TGTGCCAGCAGTTCGTTCCTCGGAGCTTTCTTT. This encodes CASSSFLGAFF.

Worth noting for this clone: Other nucleotide sequences from this sample produce the same CDR3. The chain is built from TRBV25-1 and TRBJ2-6; weak D call: TRBD2 (6 bases). Germline CDR1 is MGHDK and CDR2 is SYGVNS. This CDR3 is 15 amino acids long. V lost 4 bases and J lost 4, with 11 bases in between. CDR3 sequence (DNA): TGTGCCAGCAGTGTCGGGGGTTCAGGGGCCAACGTCCTGACTTTC. The encoded protein is CASSVGGSGANVLTF.

As DNA, the CDR3 is TGCGCCAGCAGCTTGGCTATCGGGGAGGGCACAGATACGCAGTATTTT. This codes for CASSLAIGEGTDTQYF. This chain connects TRBV5-1 to TRBJ2-3; maybe TRBD2 (6 bases). Germline V gene data show CDR1 as SGHRS and CDR2 as YFSETQ. Trimming pared 0 bases from V and 1 base from J, leaving 12 bases between. The CDR3 loop spans 16 amino acids.

This sequence joins TRBV29-1 and TRBJ1-5; D gene uncertain. In germline, CDR1 is SQVTM, CDR2 ANQGSEA. The CDR3 sequence is 12 residues long. Trimming removed 4 bases from V and 5 bases from J, with 9 bases in between. In DNA, the CDR3 is TGCAGCGTTGCTCTCAGCGATCAGCCCCAGCATTTT. Translated: CSVALSDQPQHF.

Note on this clone: This specimen includes other DNA sequences encoding the same CDR3. V gene TRBV2 combines with J gene TRBJ2-1; D is undetermined. Germline V gene data show CDR1 as SNHLY and CDR2 as FYNNEI. Trimming took off 6 bases at V and 4 bases at J, with 4 bases between the two ends. The CDR3 loop spans 11 amino acids. The CDR3 loop is CASSPYNEQFF. CDR3 sequence (DNA): TGTGCCAGCAGCCCTTACAATGAGCAGTTCTTC.

As concerns this clone: This same CDR3 is encoded by further DNA sequences in the sample. The chain couples TRBV19 to TRBJ1-2; 8 bases map to TRBD1. This CDR3 region has 15 residues. V trimming: 3 bases; J trimming: 4 bases; junction bases outside the gene matches: 7. The germline CDR1 and CDR2 sequences are LNHDA and SQIVND (reference sequence). In DNA form, the CDR3 reads TGTGCCAGTAGTATCGGCGGACAGGGATCCTATGGCTACACCTTC. Translation gives CASSIGGQGSYGYTF. Looking up the rest from reference TRBV19 and TRBJ1-2 gives the full variable domain: DGGITQSPKYLFRKEGQNVTLSCEQNLNHDAMYWYRQDPGQGLRLIYYSQIVNDFQKGDIAEGYSVSREKKESFPLTVTSAQKNPTAFYLCASSIGGQGSYGYTFGSGTRLTVV.

Only one count was recorded for this clone. This rearrangement joins TRBV10-3 to TRBJ1-2, with a weak D call TRBD1 (5 bases). Trimming took off 9 bases at V and 2 bases at J, with 13 bases between the two ends. This CDR3 is built from 13 residues. The germline V gene has CDR1 ENHRY and CDR2 SYGVKD. The CDR3 DNA reads as TGTGCCATAGGGGCGGGATACAACTATGGCTACACCTTC. Translated, it gives CAIGAGYNYGYTF.

This clone was counted a single time. V gene TRBV4-1 combines with J gene TRBJ1-2; D not resolved. The germline V gene has CDR1 MGHRA and CDR2 YSYEKL. Between the trimmed V and J ends, which lost 1 base and 2 bases, there was a span of 11 bases. The CDR3 is 15 amino acids. The CDR3 region has the DNA TGCGCCAGCAGCCAAGGACCCCCGGGGAACTATGGCTACACCTTC. Its protein is CASSQGPPGNYGYTF.

The V call is TRBV28, the J call TRBJ1-2; perhaps TRBD1 as D (6 bases). V was trimmed by 4 bases and J by 4 bases, leaving 31 bases between them. The germline gives CDR1 MDHEN, CDR2 SYDVKM. The CDR3 sequence is 20 residues long. This chain's CDR3 is CASSYIVGGRGLPLVYGYTF. CDR3 sequence (DNA): TGTGCCAGCAGTTATATCGTGGGGGGCAGGGGTCTACCCCTCGTCTATGGCTACACCTTC.

The CDR3 spells CASSENRGPEAFF. The CDR3 nucleotides are TGTGCCAGCAGTGAAAATAGGGGCCCTGAAGCTTTCTTT. This rearrangement joins TRBV6-1 to TRBJ1-1, with D perhaps TRBD1 (5 bases). Germline CDR1 is MNHNS and CDR2 is SASEGT. Trimming stripped 2 bases from V and 6 bases from J, with 10 bases between. The CDR3 extends over 13 amino acids.

The chain uses TRBV5-5 and TRBJ2-2; perhaps TRBD1 as D (6 bases). The CDR3 runs to 14 residues. V was pared by 6 bases and J by 1 base, with 10 bases between. Germline CDR1 reads SGHKS; CDR2 reads YYEKEE (reference sequence). The CDR3 spells CASTEQGNTGELFF. The CDR3 DNA sequence: TGTGCCAGCACCGAACAGGGGAACACCGGGGAGCTGTTTTTT.

The rearrangement links TRBV27 to TRBJ2-3; tentative D call: TRBD1 (5 bases). CDR3 size: 15 residues. From germline, CDR1 is MNHEY and CDR2 SMNVEV (reference sequence). V lost 5 bases, J lost 2 bases, and 14 bases lay in between. The CDR3 nucleotides are TGTGCCAGCAGTATCAGTGGGGCCAACACAGATACGCAGTATTTT. This gives the protein CASSISGANTDTQYF.

Concerning this clone: This same CDR3 is encoded by further DNA sequences in the sample. The V and J genes are TRBV5-1 and TRBJ1-4, with a weak D call TRBD1 (6 bases). Trimming pared 2 bases from V and 0 bases from J, leaving 8 bases between. Germline V gene data show CDR1 as SGHRS and CDR2 as YFSETQ. There are 15 residues in the CDR3. The CDR3 sequence: CASSLTGTTNEKLFF. In nucleotides, the CDR3 is TGCGCCAGCAGCTTAACAGGGACAACTAATGAAAAACTGTTTTTT.

A few counts support this clone. This same CDR3 is encoded by further DNA sequences in the sample. This chain uses TRBV28 with TRBJ1-2, with D uncertain. The germline CDR1 and CDR2 sequences are MDHEN and SYDVKM. This CDR3 is built from 10 residues. V was pared by 6 bases and J by 2 bases, with 1 base between. DNA of the CDR3: TGTGCCAGCAGCAACTATGGCTACACCTTC. This gives the protein CASSNYGYTF.

This chain uses TRBV14 with TRBJ1-1; D is uncertain. The germline V gene encodes CDR1 SGHDN and CDR2 FVKESK. Trimming pared 4 bases from V and 5 bases from J, leaving 14 bases between. The CDR3 spans 14 residues. The CDR3 DNA is TGTGCCAGCAGCCCACCGGGTGCTCTGACTGAAGCTTTCTTT. As protein: CASSPPGALTEAFF. The variable domain in full, completed from reference TRBV14 and TRBJ1-1, reads EAGVTQFPSHSVIEKGQTVTLRCDPISGHDNLYWYRRVMGKEIKFLLHFVKESKQDESGMPNNRFLAERTGGTYSTLKVQPAELEDSGVYFCASSPPGALTEAFFGQGTRLTVV.

This clone was counted a single time. The gene calls are TRBV6-1 and TRBJ2-1, with D possibly TRBD1 on 5 matching bases. Germline-derived CDR1 and CDR2 are MNHNS and SASEGT. The CDR3 totals 16 residues. The V and J ends lost 2 bases and 3 bases respectively, with 14 bases between them. The CDR3 DNA reads as TGTGCCAGCAGTGAAACAGGTCCAGTAATCTACAATGAGCAGTTCTTC. It specifies CASSETGPVIYNEQFF.

This chain joins TRBV30 and TRBJ2-5; D uncertain. The CDR3 extends over 13 amino acids. Trimming took 1 base from V and 0 from J, leaving 6 bases between them. Germline V CDR1 and CDR2: GTSNPN, SVGIG (reference sequence). The CDR3 protein is CAWSGAYQETQYF. In DNA, the CDR3 is TGTGCCTGGAGTGGGGCGTACCAAGAGACCCAGTACTTC.

The chain recombines TRBV5-1 with TRBJ2-3; either TRBD1 or TRBD2 may supply D (5 bases each). The germline V and J ends were trimmed by 6 bases and 4 bases, with 15 bases remaining between them. The length of the CDR3 is 14 residues. The germline CDR1 and CDR2 sequences are SGHRS and YFSETQ. CDR3 sequence (DNA): TGCGCCAGCACCCCCTCCGGGGCCCCAGATACGCAGTATTTT. This translates into CASTPSGAPDTQYF.

V and J are TRBV27 and TRBJ1-5, with D uncertain. The CDR3 totals 13 residues. With 1 base removed from V and 6 bases from J, the gap between germline ends came to 7 bases. Looked up from germline, CDR1 is MNHEY and CDR2 is SMNVEV (reference sequence). CDR3 region: CASSLLIGQPQHF. In DNA, the CDR3 is TGTGCCAGCAGTTTATTAATCGGTCAGCCCCAGCATTTT.